This is a list of T cell receptor beta chains from one sample in a study of long-term antiretroviral therapy in people with HIV. Some clones are missing from TCRdb's copy, which holds only in-frame ones; the method was immunoSEQ multiplex PCR. Of approximately 39,000 clones listed, 80% to 85% are singletons. This specimen was unsorted PBMCs, taken 1.5 years after starting antiretroviral therapy. Receptors originate from a man aged 18 to 29 with HIV. CDR3s include the opening cysteine and the closing phenylalanine or tryptophan.

TRBV19 CASTTGTAFNEKLFF
TRBV30 CAWSGTGGFYTEAFF
TRBV19 CASSRTYDRDEQYF
TRBV7-2 CASSLSAMNTEAFF
TRBV14 CASSQDRGITDTQYF
TRBV28 CASTAAGRILNTEAFF
TRBV28 CASRGGTGFYEQYF
TRBV7-2 CASSLVPRQGGNTIYF
TRBV6-5 CASSYSGIEEQFF
TRBV28 CAGGVGSYNEQFF
TRBV6-1 CASSVFGTLPGELFF
TRBV6-5 CASSAGDHQTQYF
TRBV9 CASSVGLAGEGGYNEQFF
TRBV5-6 CASSLVGGTYEQYF
TRBV7-2 CASSAQQGMIAQPQHF
TRBV19 CASQFGRSVNEKLFF
TRBV10-2 CASSGGGSSTDTQYF
TRBV6-5 CASNVGGRGDTQYF
TRBV29-1 CSVEPSSGPTDTQYF
TRBV27 CASSSMPGLALYNEQFF
TRBV6-1 CASSRDRGDYGYTF
TRBV28 CASSPPRQNEKLFF
TRBV4-3 CASSQDRGIAGYNEQFF
TRBV29-1 CSVPPTVRETQYF
TRBV7-8 CASSTGGYEQYF
TRBV6-5 CASSYSSSGTDTQYF
TRBV7-8 CASSLVMNTGELFF
TRBV6-5 CASSYGQGFEQYF
TRBV7-9 CASSDGGQPQHF
TRBV18 CASSFGLAGGPAAQYF
TRBV7-9 CASSLRNSYEQYF